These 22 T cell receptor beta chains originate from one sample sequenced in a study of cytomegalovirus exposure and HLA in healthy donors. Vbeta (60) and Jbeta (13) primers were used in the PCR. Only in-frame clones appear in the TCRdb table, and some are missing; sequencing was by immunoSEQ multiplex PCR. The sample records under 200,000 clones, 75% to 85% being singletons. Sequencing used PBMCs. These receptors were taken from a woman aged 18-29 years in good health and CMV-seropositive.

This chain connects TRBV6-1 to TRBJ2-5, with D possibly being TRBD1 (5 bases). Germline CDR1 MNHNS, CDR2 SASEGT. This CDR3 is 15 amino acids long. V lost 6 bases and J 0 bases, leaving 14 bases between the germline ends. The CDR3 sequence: CASRADRQYQETQYF. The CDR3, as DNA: TGTGCCAGCAGGGCCGATAGACAGTACCAAGAGACCCAGTACTTC.

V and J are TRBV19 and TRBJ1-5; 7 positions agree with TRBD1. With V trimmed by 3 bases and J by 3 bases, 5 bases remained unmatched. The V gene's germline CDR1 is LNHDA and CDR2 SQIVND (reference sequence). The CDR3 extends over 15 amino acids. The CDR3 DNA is TGTGCCAGTAGTATCGGGACAGCCTTCAATCAGCCCCAGCATTTT. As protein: CASSIGTAFNQPQHF.

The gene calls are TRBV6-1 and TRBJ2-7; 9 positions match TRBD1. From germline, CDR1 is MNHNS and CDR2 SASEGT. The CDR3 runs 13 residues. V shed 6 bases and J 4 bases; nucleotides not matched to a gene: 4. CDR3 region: CASRTGTGYEQYF. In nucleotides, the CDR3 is TGTGCCAGCAGAACCGGGACAGGGTACGAGCAGTACTTC.

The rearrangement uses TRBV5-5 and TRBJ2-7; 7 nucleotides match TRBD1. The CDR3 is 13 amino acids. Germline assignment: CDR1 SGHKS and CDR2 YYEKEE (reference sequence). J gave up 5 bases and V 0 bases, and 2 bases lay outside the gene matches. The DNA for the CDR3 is TGTGCCAGCAGCTTGGACAGGGGAGACGAGCAGTACTTC. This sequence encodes CASSLDRGDEQYF.

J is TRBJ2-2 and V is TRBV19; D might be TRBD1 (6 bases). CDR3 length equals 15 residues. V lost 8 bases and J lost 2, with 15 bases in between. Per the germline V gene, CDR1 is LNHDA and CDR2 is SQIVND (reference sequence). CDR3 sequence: CASRGGSGNTGELFF. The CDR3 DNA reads TGTGCCAGTCGAGGGGGAAGCGGAAACACCGGGGAGCTGTTTTTT.

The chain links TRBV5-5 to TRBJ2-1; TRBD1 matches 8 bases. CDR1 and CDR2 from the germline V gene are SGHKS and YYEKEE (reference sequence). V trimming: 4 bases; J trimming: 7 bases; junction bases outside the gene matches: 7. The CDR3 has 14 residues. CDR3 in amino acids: CASSTPGTGNEQFF. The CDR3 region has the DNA TGTGCCAGCAGCACCCCCGGGACAGGAAATGAGCAGTTCTTC.

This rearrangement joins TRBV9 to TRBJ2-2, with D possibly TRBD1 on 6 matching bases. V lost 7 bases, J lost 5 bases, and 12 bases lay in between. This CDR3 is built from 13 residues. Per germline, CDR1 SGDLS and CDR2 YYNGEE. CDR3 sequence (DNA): TGTGCCAGCGGGACAAGTATGACCGGGGAGCTGTTTTTT. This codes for CASGTSMTGELFF.

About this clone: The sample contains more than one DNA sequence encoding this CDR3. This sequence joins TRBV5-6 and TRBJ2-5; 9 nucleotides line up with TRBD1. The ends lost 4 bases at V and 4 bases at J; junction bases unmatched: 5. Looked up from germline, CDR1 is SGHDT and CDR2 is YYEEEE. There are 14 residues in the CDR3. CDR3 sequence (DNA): TGTGCCAGCAGCGGGGACAGGGCTGGAGAGACCCAGTACTTC. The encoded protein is CASSGDRAGETQYF.

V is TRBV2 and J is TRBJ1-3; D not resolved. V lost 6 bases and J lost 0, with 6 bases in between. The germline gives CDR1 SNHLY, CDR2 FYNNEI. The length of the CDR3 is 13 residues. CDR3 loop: CASRKSSGNTIYF. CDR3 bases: TGTGCCAGCAGGAAGAGCTCTGGAAACACCATATATTTT.

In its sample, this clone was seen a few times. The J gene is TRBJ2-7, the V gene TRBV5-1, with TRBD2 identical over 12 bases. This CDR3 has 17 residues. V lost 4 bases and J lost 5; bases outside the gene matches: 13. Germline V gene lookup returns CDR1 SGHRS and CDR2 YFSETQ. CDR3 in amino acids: CASSLRLAGAPENEQYF. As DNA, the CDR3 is TGCGCCAGCAGCCTCAGACTAGCGGGGGCCCCTGAAAACGAGCAGTACTTC. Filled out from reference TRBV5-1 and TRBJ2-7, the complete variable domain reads KAGVTQTPRYLIKTRGQQVTLSCSPISGHRSVSWYQQTPGQGLQFLFEYFSETQRNKGNFPGRFSGRQFSNSRSEMNVSTLELGDSALYLCASSLRLAGAPENEQYFGPGTRLTVT.

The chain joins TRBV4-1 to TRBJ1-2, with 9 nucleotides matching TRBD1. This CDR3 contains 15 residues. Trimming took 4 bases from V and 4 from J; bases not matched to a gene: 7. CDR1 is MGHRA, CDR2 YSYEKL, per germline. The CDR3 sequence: CASSPGTGSAYGYTF. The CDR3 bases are TGCGCCAGCAGCCCTGGGACAGGGAGTGCCTATGGCTACACCTTC.

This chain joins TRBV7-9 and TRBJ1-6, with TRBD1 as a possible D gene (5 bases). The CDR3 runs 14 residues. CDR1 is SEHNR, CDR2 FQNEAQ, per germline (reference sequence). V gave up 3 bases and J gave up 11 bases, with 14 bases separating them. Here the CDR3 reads CASSLGGDYPPLHF. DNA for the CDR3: TGTGCCAGCAGCTTGGGAGGGGATTACCCACCCCTCCACTTT.

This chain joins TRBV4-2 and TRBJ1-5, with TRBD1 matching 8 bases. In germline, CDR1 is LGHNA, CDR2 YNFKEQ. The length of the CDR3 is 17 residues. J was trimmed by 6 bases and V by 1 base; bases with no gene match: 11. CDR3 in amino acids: CASSQVSDRGKAQPQHF. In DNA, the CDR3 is TGTGCCAGCAGCCAAGTATCAGACAGGGGAAAGGCTCAGCCCCAGCATTTT.

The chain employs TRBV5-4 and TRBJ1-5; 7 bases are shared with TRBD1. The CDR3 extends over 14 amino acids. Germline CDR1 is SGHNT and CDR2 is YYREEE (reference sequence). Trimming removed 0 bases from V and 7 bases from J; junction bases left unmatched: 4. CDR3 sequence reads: CASSLAGGDQPQHF. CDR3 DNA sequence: TGTGCCAGCAGCTTGGCAGGGGGTGACCAGCCCCAGCATTTT.

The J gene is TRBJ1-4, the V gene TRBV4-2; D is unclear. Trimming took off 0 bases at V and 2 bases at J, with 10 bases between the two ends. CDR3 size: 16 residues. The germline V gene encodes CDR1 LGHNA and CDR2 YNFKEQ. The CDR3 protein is CASSQDPRRTNEKLFF. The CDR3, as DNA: TGTGCCAGCAGCCAAGATCCTCGGAGGACTAATGAAAAACTGTTTTTT.

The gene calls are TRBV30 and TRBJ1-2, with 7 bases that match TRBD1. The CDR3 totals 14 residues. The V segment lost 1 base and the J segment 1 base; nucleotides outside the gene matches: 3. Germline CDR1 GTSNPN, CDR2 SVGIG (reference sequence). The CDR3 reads CAWSDHRGNYGYTF. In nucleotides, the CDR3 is TGTGCCTGGAGTGATCACAGGGGTAACTATGGCTACACCTTC.

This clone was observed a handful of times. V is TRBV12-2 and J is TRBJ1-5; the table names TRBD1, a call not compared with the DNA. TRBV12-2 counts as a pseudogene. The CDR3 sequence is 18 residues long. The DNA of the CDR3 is TGTGCAAGTCGCTTAGCGCCTGCAGGGGCTGATCGAGTTCAGCCCCAGCATTTT. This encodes CASRLAPAGADRVQPQHF.

CDR3 sequence (DNA): TGTGCCAGCAGCCAACGGACAGGGGTGGGATCCGCTTTCTTT. Amino acid sequence: CASSQRTGVGSAFF. V gene TRBV5-4 combines with J gene TRBJ1-1; 9 nucleotides line up with TRBD1. The CDR3 spans 14 residues. Germline-derived CDR1 and CDR2 are SGHNT and YYREEE (reference sequence). Unmatched junction bases numbered 12, after V lost 4 bases and J lost 11 bases.

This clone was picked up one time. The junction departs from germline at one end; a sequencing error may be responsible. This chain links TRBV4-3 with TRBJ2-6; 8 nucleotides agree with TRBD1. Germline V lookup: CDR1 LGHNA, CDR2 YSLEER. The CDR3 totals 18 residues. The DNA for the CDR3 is TGCGCCAGCAGCCAAGATCCGCAGGGGGCTACTGGGGCCAACGGCCTGACTTTC. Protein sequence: CASSQDPQGATGANGLTF.

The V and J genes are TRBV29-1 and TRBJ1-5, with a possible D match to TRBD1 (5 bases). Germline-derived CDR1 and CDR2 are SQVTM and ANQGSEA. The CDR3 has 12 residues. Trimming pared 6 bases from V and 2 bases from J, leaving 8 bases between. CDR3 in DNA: TGCAGCGTACAGGATGGCAATCAGCCCCAGCATTTT. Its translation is CSVQDGNQPQHF.

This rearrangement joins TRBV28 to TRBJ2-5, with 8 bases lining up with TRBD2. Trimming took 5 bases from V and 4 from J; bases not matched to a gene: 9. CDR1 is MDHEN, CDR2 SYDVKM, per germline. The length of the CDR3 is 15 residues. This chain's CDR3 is CASSIERGFLETQYF. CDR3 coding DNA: TGTGCCAGCAGTATCGAGCGGGGGTTTTTAGAGACCCAGTACTTC.

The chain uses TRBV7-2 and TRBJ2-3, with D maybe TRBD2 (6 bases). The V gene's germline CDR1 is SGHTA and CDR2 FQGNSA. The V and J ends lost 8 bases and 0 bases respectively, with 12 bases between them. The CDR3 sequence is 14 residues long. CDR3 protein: CASGTASSTDTQYF. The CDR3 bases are TGTGCCAGCGGGACTGCCTCTAGCACAGATACGCAGTATTTT. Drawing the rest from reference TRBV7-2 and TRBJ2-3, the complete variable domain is GAGVSQSPSNKVTEKGKDVELRCDPISGHTALYWYRQSLGQGLEFLIYFQGNSAPDKSGLPSDRFSAERTGGSVSTLTIQRTQQEDSAVYLCASGTASSTDTQYFGPGTRLTVL.